A single sample gave rise to the 28 T cell receptor beta chains below, sequenced in a study of PD-L1 blockade in urothelial cancer. Time point reported: pretreatment peripheral blood. Sequenced by immunoSEQ multiplex PCR; TCRdb stores in-frame clones only, minus some. The sample has roughly 63,000 clones, approximately 80% seen once. Sequencing was performed on PBMCs, taken around atezolizumab (anti-PD-L1) treatment. These receptors were taken from a man between 65 and 79 years old with urothelial cancer.

This clone is categorized as medium-sized. The chain joins TRBV7-8 to TRBJ1-2; possible D gene TRBD1, 5 bases. The CDR3 has 14 residues. Per germline, CDR1 SGHVS and CDR2 FQNEAQ. The V end was cut by 5 bases, the J end by 5 bases, with 15 bases between. In DNA, the CDR3 is TGTGCCAGCAGCCAGAGGCGGGGGTGGTATGGCTACACCTTC. This codes for CASSQRRGWYGYTF.

A single count supports this clone. The J gene is TRBJ1-4, the V gene TRBV2, with D perhaps TRBD1 (5 bases). This CDR3 is built from 15 residues. Trimming took off 1 base at V and 4 bases at J, with 10 bases between the two ends. CDR1 is SNHLY and CDR2 is FYNNEI in the germline V gene. The CDR3 sequence: CASSEEGTFNEKLFF. The CDR3 DNA reads TGTGCCAGCAGTGAAGAAGGGACTTTTAATGAAAAACTGTTTTTT.

This clone was seen more than once but under ten times. This chain uses TRBV18 with TRBJ2-1; 11 nucleotides match TRBD2. Germline CDR1 reads KGHSH; CDR2 reads LQKENI. V lost 6 bases and J lost 4; bases outside the gene matches: 5. The CDR3 extends over 15 amino acids. The CDR3: CASSPTSGAYNEQFF. Here the CDR3 DNA reads TGTGCCAGCTCTCCGACTAGCGGGGCGTACAATGAGCAGTTCTTC.

This clone was counted only a few times. The chain has TRBV29-1 and TRBJ1-1; possible D gene TRBD1, 6 bases. The germline CDR1 and CDR2 sequences are SQVTM and ANQGSEA. The CDR3 covers 14 residues. The V gene lost 5 bases and the J gene lost 1 base, with 14 bases spanning the gap. The chain's CDR3 is CSVRKGHTNTEAFF. DNA of the CDR3: TGCAGCGTTAGGAAGGGACACACGAACACTGAAGCTTTCTTT.

V gene TRBV7-3 combines with J gene TRBJ2-1; TRBD2 agrees at 13 bases. Germline lookup yields CDR1 SGHTA and CDR2 FQGTGA. J lost 7 bases, V lost 5 bases, and 5 bases had no gene match. CDR3 length: 15 amino acids. CDR3 bases: TGTGCCAGCAGCCCCGGACTAGCGGGAGATAATGAGCAGTTCTTC. This gives the protein CASSPGLAGDNEQFF.

The gene calls are TRBV2 and TRBJ2-7; possible D gene TRBD1, 6 bases. The CDR3 is 13 residues long. Germline CDR1 reads SNHLY; CDR2 reads FYNNEI. V lost 6 bases, J lost 7 bases, and 16 bases lay in between. The chain's CDR3 is CASREVRGGEQYF. The CDR3 nucleotides read TGTGCCAGCAGGGAGGTCAGGGGTGGAGAGCAGTACTTC.

V and J are TRBV30 and TRBJ2-5; 7 nucleotides match TRBD2. The CDR3 length is 13 residues. The V gene end was trimmed by 2 bases and the J gene end by 5 bases; junction bases not matched to a gene: 5. CDR1 and CDR2 (germline): GTSNPN, SVGIG (reference sequence). CDR3: CAWSPGLVETQYF. In DNA, the CDR3 is TGTGCCTGGAGTCCTGGACTAGTGGAGACCCAGTACTTC.

The chain uses TRBV18 and TRBJ1-1, with 8 nucleotides matching TRBD1. V gave up 3 bases and J gave up 5 bases; unmatched junction bases: 5. CDR1 KGHSH and CDR2 LQKENI come from the germline V gene. This CDR3 contains 14 residues. The CDR3 DNA is TGTGCCAGCTCACCCGACAGGGGTGATACTGAAGCTTTCTTT. This codes for CASSPDRGDTEAFF.

On this clone itself: Germline and junction disagree at one end, which may indicate a read error. V and J are TRBV7-7 and TRBJ2-3, with TRBD2 matching over 13 bases. The germline V gene has CDR1 SSHAT and CDR2 FNYEAQ (reference sequence). The length of the CDR3 is 18 residues. Here the CDR3 reads CASSPSTSGRRGTDTQYF. The CDR3 bases are TGTGCTAGCAGCCCATCGACTAGCGGGAGGAGGGGCACAGATACGCAGTATTTT.

The chain recombines TRBV5-1 with TRBJ2-3; 14 bases are a match to TRBD2. There are 18 residues in the CDR3. Germline V lookup: CDR1 SGHRS, CDR2 YFSETQ. V shed 4 bases, J shed 5 bases, and the junction held 12 bases outside the gene matches. Here the CDR3 DNA reads TGCGCCAGCAGCCTCCGAATGGGACTAGCGGGAGCGGTAGATACGCAGTATTTT. Protein: CASSLRMGLAGAVDTQYF.

A note on this clone: In the same sample, other DNA sequences code for this CDR3. This chain joins TRBV27 and TRBJ1-4; TRBD1 might be the D (5 bases). Trimming shortened V by 6 bases and J by 0 bases, and 5 bases separated the two germline ends. The CDR3 totals 13 residues. Per germline, CDR1 MNHEY and CDR2 SMNVEV (reference sequence). CDR3 nucleotide sequence: TGTGCCAGCAGGACAGCAACTAATGAAAAACTGTTTTTT. It encodes CASRTATNEKLFF.

This rearrangement joins TRBV6-5 to TRBJ2-1, with TRBD2 as a possible D gene (6 bases). V lost 2 bases and J lost 5, with 10 bases in between. This CDR3 has 14 residues. CDR1 is MNHEY, CDR2 SVGAGI, per germline. CDR3 loop: CASSYGLANNEQFF. The CDR3 DNA is TGTGCCAGCAGTTACGGGCTAGCGAACAATGAGCAGTTCTTC.

The rearrangement joins TRBV20-1 to TRBJ1-1; D is ambiguous. This CDR3 spans 11 amino acids. Germline V gene sequence: CDR1 DFQATT, CDR2 SNEGSKA (reference sequence). The V and J ends lost 3 bases and 7 bases respectively, with 9 bases between them. The CDR3 is CSARAGDEAFF. The CDR3 DNA reads as TGCAGTGCTAGGGCAGGCGATGAAGCTTTCTTT.

CDR3 DNA sequence: TGTGCCAGCAGCCCCCTGAGCGGCCAGGGGGCCGACCGGTCAGAGACCCAGTACTTC. It yields the protein CASSPLSGQGADRSETQYF. The chain is built from TRBV7-9 and TRBJ2-5; TRBD1 agrees at 8 bases. The CDR3 loop spans 19 amino acids. The junction had 21 bases not matched to a gene; V was cut back by 5 bases and J by 4 bases. Germline V gives CDR1 SEHNR, CDR2 FQNEAQ (reference sequence). Full variable domain (remainder filled in from reference TRBV7-9 and TRBJ2-5): DTGVSQNPRHKITKRGQNVTFRCDPISEHNRLYWYRQTLGQGPEFLTYFQNEAQLEKSRLLSDRFSAERPKGSFSTLEIQRTEQGDSAMYLCASSPLSGQGADRSETQYFGPGTRLLVL.

The J gene is TRBJ1-1, the V gene TRBV2; tentatively, D is TRBD1 (6 bases). V was cut by 6 bases and J by 3 bases, with 11 bases left in between. The CDR3 loop spans 13 amino acids. Germline CDR1 and CDR2: SNHLY and FYNNEI. The CDR3 region has the DNA TGTGCCAGCAGGGTACAGGGAGACACTGAAGCTTTCTTT. Protein product: CASRVQGDTEAFF.

The chain recombines TRBV5-1 with TRBJ2-7; 7 bases match TRBD2. There are 15 residues in the CDR3. J was trimmed by 1 base and V by 2 bases; bases with no gene match: 6. From germline, CDR1 is SGHRS and CDR2 YFSETQ. The CDR3, as DNA: TGCGCCAGCAGCTTCAGACTAGCAGGTTCCTACGAGCAGTACTTC. Translation gives CASSFRLAGSYEQYF.

V is TRBV19 and J is TRBJ2-5; possibly TRBD1 for D (6 bases). The germline V gene encodes CDR1 LNHDA and CDR2 SQIVND (reference sequence). The CDR3 contains 17 residues. V was cut by 5 bases and J by 1 base, with 20 bases left in between. The CDR3, as DNA: TGTGCCAGTAGTCCACCAGGGGCAGGGGCCTTCCAAGAGACCCAGTACTTC. Amino acid sequence: CASSPPGAGAFQETQYF. Full variable domain (rest looked up from reference TRBV19 and TRBJ2-5): DGGITQSPKYLFRKEGQNVTLSCEQNLNHDAMYWYRQDPGQGLRLIYYSQIVNDFQKGDIAEGYSVSREKKESFPLTVTSAQKNPTAFYLCASSPPGAGAFQETQYFGPGTRLLVL.

The chain joins TRBV6-1 to TRBJ2-1, with a weak D call TRBD2 (5 bases). The CDR3 runs to 15 residues. Germline assignment: CDR1 MNHNS and CDR2 SASEGT. Deletions cut 0 bases from V and 5 bases from J, with 11 bases between. CDR3 sequence (DNA): TGTGCCAGCAGTGAAGCTAGCGACCATAACAATGAGCAGTTCTTC. Its translation: CASSEASDHNNEQFF.

The chain joins TRBV5-6 to TRBJ2-3; 9 nucleotides match TRBD2. This CDR3 region has 16 residues. Trimming removed 1 base from V and 4 bases from J; junction bases left unmatched: 7. CDR1 SGHDT and CDR2 YYEEEE come from the germline V gene. CDR3 sequence: CASSLIAAGGADTQYF. The CDR3, as DNA: TGTGCCAGCAGCTTGATAGCAGCGGGAGGAGCAGATACGCAGTATTTT.

The rearrangement joins TRBV18 to TRBJ1-2; possible D gene TRBD1, 6 bases. The CDR3 sequence is 15 residues long. V was clipped by 0 bases and J by 4 bases, with 12 bases between them. Germline CDR1 and CDR2: KGHSH and LQKENI. This chain's CDR3 is CASSPPVGQSYGYTF. The CDR3 region has the DNA TGTGCCAGCTCACCACCGGTAGGACAGAGCTATGGCTACACCTTC.

This clone was detected a few times. The gene calls are TRBV19 and TRBJ2-5; possibly TRBD2 for D (6 bases). This CDR3 spans 13 amino acids. Germline CDR1 is LNHDA and CDR2 is SQIVND (reference sequence). Trimming pared 4 bases from V and 5 bases from J, leaving 11 bases between. The CDR3 DNA follows: TGTGCCAGTAGTACCGGGGGATTTGAGACCCAGTACTTC. Its protein is CASSTGGFETQYF.

V and J are TRBV14 and TRBJ2-3, with 8 bases that match TRBD1. The CDR3 runs to 18 residues. Per the germline V gene, CDR1 is SGHDN and CDR2 is FVKESK. V lost 1 base, J lost 1 base, and 10 bases stayed unmatched. The CDR3 DNA reads as TGTGCCAGCAGCCAAGTGTATCCGGACAGGGTCCGCACAGATACGCAGTATTTT. Protein product: CASSQVYPDRVRTDTQYF. The entire variable domain, with the rest obtained from reference TRBV14 and TRBJ2-3, is as follows: EAGVTQFPSHSVIEKGQTVTLRCDPISGHDNLYWYRRVMGKEIKFLLHFVKESKQDESGMPNNRFLAERTGGTYSTLKVQPAELEDSGVYFCASSQVYPDRVRTDTQYFGPGTRLTVL.

The chain carries TRBV28 and TRBJ2-5; 9 nucleotides agree with TRBD1. With 6 bases clipped from V and 5 bases from J, the junction kept 10 bases outside the gene matches. There are 15 residues in the CDR3. Germline CDR1 reads MDHEN; CDR2 reads SYDVKM. CDR3 loop: CASSNGGQGSETQYF. DNA of the CDR3: TGTGCCAGCAGCAATGGGGGACAGGGCTCGGAGACCCAGTACTTC.

This chain joins TRBV18 and TRBJ1-5, with D maybe TRBD1 (5 bases). V lost 3 bases and J lost 0, with 12 bases in between. CDR3 size: 16 residues. The germline gives CDR1 KGHSH, CDR2 LQKENI. CDR3 nucleotides: TGTGCCAGCTCACCCGACAGTTCCTATAGCAATCAGCCCCAGCATTTT. Its translation: CASSPDSSYSNQPQHF.

The rearrangement joins TRBV19 to TRBJ2-1, with D possibly TRBD2 on 6 matching bases. The CDR3 extends over 17 amino acids. Germline CDR1 and CDR2: LNHDA and SQIVND (reference sequence). With 4 bases removed from V and 0 bases from J, the gap between germline ends came to 16 bases. The CDR3: CASSNIAARSSYNEQFF. The DNA of the CDR3 is TGTGCCAGTAGTAATATAGCGGCCCGGAGCTCCTACAATGAGCAGTTCTTC.

This chain connects TRBV5-6 to TRBJ2-2; 12 bases are a match to TRBD2. Losses at the gene ends were 1 base for V and 5 bases for J; bases not matched to a gene: 3. Germline V gene lookup returns CDR1 SGHDT and CDR2 YYEEEE. The CDR3 totals 16 residues. The CDR3 sequence is CASSLRGTSGTGELFF. The DNA of the CDR3 is TGTGCCAGCAGCTTGAGAGGGACTAGCGGGACCGGGGAGCTGTTTTTT.

This clone was detected a few times. The chain carries TRBV7-8 and TRBJ1-5, with 7 bases fitting TRBD1. The germline V gene encodes CDR1 SGHVS and CDR2 FQNEAQ. The CDR3 has 16 amino acids. The V segment lost 4 bases and the J segment 7 bases; nucleotides outside the gene matches: 13. The CDR3 DNA sequence: TGTGCCAGCAGCTCGTCTAAGAGGGGGCTTGGACAGCCCCAGCATTTT. Its protein product is CASSSSKRGLGQPQHF. The full variable domain, rest sourced from reference TRBV7-8 and TRBJ1-5, is GAGVSQSPRYKVAKRGQDVALRCDPISGHVSLFWYQQALGQGPEFLTYFQNEAQLDKSGLPSDRFFAERPEGSVSTLKIQRTQQEDSAVYLCASSSSKRGLGQPQHFGDGTRLSIL.

This clone turned up a few times. The junction departs from the called germline gene at one end, perhaps through a read error. The chain employs TRBV7-7 and TRBJ1-1, with D perhaps TRBD1 (6 bases). Germline V CDR1 and CDR2: SSHAT, FNYEAQ (reference sequence). The CDR3 consists of 13 residues. The CDR3 DNA follows: TGTGCTAGCAGCCCGCAGGGGAGCACTGAAGCTTTCTTT. This gives the protein CASSPQGSTEAFF.